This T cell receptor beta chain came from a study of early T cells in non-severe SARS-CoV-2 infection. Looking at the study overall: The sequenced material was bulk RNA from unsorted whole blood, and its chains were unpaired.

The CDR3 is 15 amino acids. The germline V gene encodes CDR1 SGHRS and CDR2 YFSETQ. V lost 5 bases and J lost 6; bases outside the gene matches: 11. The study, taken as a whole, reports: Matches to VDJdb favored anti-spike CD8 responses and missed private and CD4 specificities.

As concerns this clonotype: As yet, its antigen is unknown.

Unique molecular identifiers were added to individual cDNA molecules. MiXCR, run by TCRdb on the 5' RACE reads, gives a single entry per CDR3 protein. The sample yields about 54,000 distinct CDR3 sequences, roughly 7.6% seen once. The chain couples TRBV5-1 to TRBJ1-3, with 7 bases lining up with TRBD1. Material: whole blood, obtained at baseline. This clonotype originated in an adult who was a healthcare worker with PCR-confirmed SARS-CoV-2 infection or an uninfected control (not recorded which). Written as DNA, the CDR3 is TGCGCCAGCAGGCCAGCCGGGACAGACTTAAACACCATATATTTT. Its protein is CASRPAGTDLNTIYF.